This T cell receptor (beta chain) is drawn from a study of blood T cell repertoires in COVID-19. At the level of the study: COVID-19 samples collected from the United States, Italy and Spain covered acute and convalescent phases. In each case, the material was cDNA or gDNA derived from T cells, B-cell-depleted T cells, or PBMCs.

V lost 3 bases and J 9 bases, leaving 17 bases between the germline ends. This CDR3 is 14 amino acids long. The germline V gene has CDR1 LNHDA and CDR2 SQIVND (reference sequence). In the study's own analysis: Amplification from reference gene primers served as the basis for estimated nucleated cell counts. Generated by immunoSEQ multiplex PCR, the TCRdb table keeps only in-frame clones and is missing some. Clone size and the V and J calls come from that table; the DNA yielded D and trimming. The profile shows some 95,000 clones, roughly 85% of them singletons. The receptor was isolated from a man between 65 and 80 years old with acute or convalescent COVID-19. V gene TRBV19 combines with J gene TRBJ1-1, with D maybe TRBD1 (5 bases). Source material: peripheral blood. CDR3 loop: CASSIAQAGDQAFF. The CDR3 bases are TGTGCCAGTAGTATCGCGCAGGCGGGGGATCAAGCTTTCTTT.